The 10 T cell receptor beta chains given below trace back to one sample, sequenced in a study of Tregs in tolerant kidney transplant recipients. Libraries were prepared by immunoSEQ multiplex PCR; TCRdb keeps only in-frame clonotypes and omits some of them. This table holds 69,000 or so clones, 85% to 90% found once. The sample in question was CD4+ T cells from blood, obtained before the transplant. Receptors were obtained from a human donor who received a combined kidney and bone marrow transplant.

J is TRBJ2-7 and V is TRBV2, with 7 nucleotides matching TRBD1. Germline V gives CDR1 SNHLY, CDR2 FYNNEI. V lost 6 bases and J lost 7; bases outside the gene matches: 12. This CDR3 is 14 amino acids long. DNA of the CDR3: TGTGCCAGCAGCTTCAAGGGGGCTCGAGGGGAGCAGTACTTC. It encodes CASSFKGARGEQYF.

The chain is built from TRBV10-2 and TRBJ2-1, with D perhaps TRBD2 (6 bases). This CDR3 has 16 residues. V was trimmed by 1 base and J by 2 bases, leaving 12 bases between them. Looked up from germline, CDR1 is WSHSY and CDR2 is SAAADI. The CDR3 loop reads CASSEWLALTYNEQFF. The DNA of the CDR3 is TGCGCCAGCAGTGAGTGGCTAGCGTTAACCTACAATGAGCAGTTCTTC.

As to this clone: One junction end does not reproduce the germline sequence, and a read error may be involved. The chain carries TRBV10-2 and TRBJ1-4; 10 bases fit TRBD1. The CDR3 is 16 amino acids. Germline V gene data show CDR1 as WSHSY and CDR2 as SAAADI. The CDR3 DNA follows: TGCGCCAGCGGACCGGGACAGGGGCCGCCTCATGATAAACTGTTTTTT. It is translated as CASGPGQGPPHDKLFF.

This clone was recorded only once. The rearrangement joins TRBV27 to TRBJ1-1; D possibly corresponds to TRBD1 (5 bases). CDR3 size: 13 residues. V was clipped by 4 bases and J by 7 bases, with 13 bases between them. CDR1 is MNHEY and CDR2 is SMNVEV in the germline V gene (reference sequence). CDR3 nucleotides: TGTGCCAGCAGTTCCAGGGCGAGTCATGAAGCTTTCTTT. Amino acids: CASSSRASHEAFF.

The genes are TRBV29-1 and TRBJ2-3; D not certain. This CDR3 is built from 12 residues. V was trimmed by 6 bases and J by 0 bases, leaving 7 bases between them. CDR1 is SQVTM and CDR2 is ANQGSEA in the germline V gene. This CDR3 reads CSVPKSTDTQYF. Here the CDR3 DNA reads TGCAGCGTCCCAAAAAGCACAGATACGCAGTATTTT.

The J gene is TRBJ2-3, the V gene TRBV4-1; TRBD2 aligns across 7 bases. After removal of 4 bases from V and 2 bases from J, the junction contained 3 bases not matched to a gene. The germline CDR1 and CDR2 sequences are MGHRA and YSYEKL. The CDR3 is 14 amino acids. The CDR3 loop is CASSLGTITDTQYF. The CDR3, as DNA: TGCGCCAGCAGCCTGGGGACTATCACAGATACGCAGTATTTT.

The V and J genes are TRBV7-9 and TRBJ2-2, with 7 bases aligning to TRBD1. CDR1 and CDR2 (germline): SEHNR, FQNEAQ (reference sequence). The CDR3 contains 15 residues. Germline trimming cut 1 base from V and 1 base from J; bases unmatched to any gene: 0. Here the CDR3 reads CASSLGQGNTGELFF. For the CDR3, the DNA is TGTGCCAGCAGCTTAGGACAGGGGAACACCGGGGAGCTGTTTTTT.

This clone was counted once. J is TRBJ2-1 and V is TRBV27; possible D gene TRBD2, 5 bases. Trimming shortened V by 7 bases and J by 2 bases, and 9 bases separated the two germline ends. The CDR3 consists of 13 residues. Germline CDR1 is MNHEY and CDR2 is SMNVEV (reference sequence). DNA for the CDR3: TGTGCCAGCATGGGAGTAGCCTACAATGAGCAGTTCTTC. Translating it yields CASMGVAYNEQFF.

The V call is TRBV19, the J call TRBJ2-1; TRBD2 aligns across 8 bases. This CDR3 has 16 amino acids. Losses at the gene ends were 5 bases for V and 0 bases for J; bases not matched to a gene: 6. Germline V gene lookup returns CDR1 LNHDA and CDR2 SQIVND (reference sequence). In DNA, the CDR3 is TGTGCCAGTAGTTCTAGCGGGTTCAGCTCCTACAATGAGCAGTTCTTC. This encodes CASSSSGFSSYNEQFF. Combining the CDR3 with reference TRBV19 and TRBJ2-1 gives the whole variable domain DGGITQSPKYLFRKEGQNVTLSCEQNLNHDAMYWYRQDPGQGLRLIYYSQIVNDFQKGDIAEGYSVSREKKESFPLTVTSAQKNPTAFYLCASSSSGFSSYNEQFFGPGTRLTVL.

The chain employs TRBV7-6 and TRBJ2-3; 7 nucleotides match TRBD2. The CDR3 is made up of 15 amino acids. The germline gives CDR1 SGHVS, CDR2 FNYEAQ. Trimming cost V 5 bases and J 3 bases; bases outside gene matches: 8. The CDR3 loop reads CASSPGGGRTDTQYF. The DNA of the CDR3 is TGTGCCAGCAGCCCAGGCGGCGGGAGAACAGATACGCAGTATTTT.